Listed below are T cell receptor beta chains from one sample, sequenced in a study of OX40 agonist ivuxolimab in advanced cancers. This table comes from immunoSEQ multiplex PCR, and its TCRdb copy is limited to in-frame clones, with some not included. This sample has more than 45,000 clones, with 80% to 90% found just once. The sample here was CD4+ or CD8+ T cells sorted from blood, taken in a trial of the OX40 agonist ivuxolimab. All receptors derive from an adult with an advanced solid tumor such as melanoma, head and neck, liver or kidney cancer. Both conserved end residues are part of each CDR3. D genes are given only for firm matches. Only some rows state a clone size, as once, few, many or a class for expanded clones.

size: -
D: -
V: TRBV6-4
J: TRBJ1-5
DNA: TGTGCCAGCAGTCGGGACGGAAATAGCAATCAGCCCCAGCATTTT
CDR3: CASSRDGNSNQPQHF

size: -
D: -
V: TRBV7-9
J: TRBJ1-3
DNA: TGTGCCAGCAGCCCACGGGGCCTAAGAGCAGGAAACACCATATATTTT
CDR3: CASSPRGLRAGNTIYF

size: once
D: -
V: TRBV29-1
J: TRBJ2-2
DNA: TGCAGCGTTGTGGCTCCAGTTAACACCGGGGAGCTGTTTTTT
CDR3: CSVVAPVNTGELFF

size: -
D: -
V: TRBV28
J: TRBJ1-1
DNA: TGTGCCAGCAGTGGGAGGTCTGCTGAAGCTTTCTTT
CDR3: CASSGRSAEAFF

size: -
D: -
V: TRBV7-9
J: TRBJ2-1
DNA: TGTGCCAGCAGCGCCCTTAAGGGGGAGCAGTTCTTC
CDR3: CASSALKGEQFF

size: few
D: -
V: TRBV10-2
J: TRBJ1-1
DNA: TGCGCCAGCAGTGAGGAACAGCCGAACACTGAAGCTTTCTTT
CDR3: CASSEEQPNTEAFF

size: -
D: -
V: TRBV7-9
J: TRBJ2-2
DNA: TGTGCCAGCAGGCCCGGAGGGGAGCTGTTTTTT
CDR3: CASRPGGELFF

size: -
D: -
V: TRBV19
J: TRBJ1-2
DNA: TGTGCCAGTAGTATAACGGGACAATCCAACTATGGCTACACCTTC
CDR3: CASSITGQSNYGYTF

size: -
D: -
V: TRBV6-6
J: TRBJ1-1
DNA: TGTGCCAGCACCTTGGAGGGGGGAGTCACTGAAGCTTTCTTT
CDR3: CASTLEGGVTEAFF

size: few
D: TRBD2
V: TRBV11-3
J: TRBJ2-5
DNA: TGTGCCAGCAGCTTGGGACTAGATGCTCAAGAGACCCAGTACTTC
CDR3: CASSLGLDAQETQYF

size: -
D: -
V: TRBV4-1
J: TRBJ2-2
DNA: TGCGCCAGCAGTGGACGGGCGAACACCGGGGAGCTGTTTTTT
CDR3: CASSGRANTGELFF

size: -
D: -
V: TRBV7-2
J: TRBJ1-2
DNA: TGTGCCAGCAGCGCCACCCCCAGAGTCTCTGGCTACACCTTC
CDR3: CASSATPRVSGYTF

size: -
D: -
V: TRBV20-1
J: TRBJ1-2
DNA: TGCAGTGCTAGCCCGGACTATGGCTACACCTTC
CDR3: CSASPDYGYTF

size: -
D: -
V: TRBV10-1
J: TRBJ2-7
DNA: TGCGCCAGCAGTGCCGGTGGGGGGCCCTACGAGCAGTACTTC
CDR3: CASSAGGGPYEQYF

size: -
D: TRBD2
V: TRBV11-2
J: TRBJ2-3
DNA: TGTGCCAGCAGCCCTTGGACTAGCGGGAGTACAGATACGCAGTATTTT
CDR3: CASSPWTSGSTDTQYF